The T cell receptor beta chain described here comes from a study of radiotherapy plus CTLA-4 blockade in lung cancer. Study background: Objective responses emerged in about 20% of patients, and 30% to 40% attained disease control.

The CDR3 covers 16 residues. Germline assignment: CDR1 MDHEN and CDR2 SYDVKM. V trimming: 6 bases; J trimming: 6 bases; junction bases outside the gene matches: 11. Sequencing used immunoSEQ multiplex PCR; TCRdb keeps in-frame clones, though not all of them. The table includes about 56,000 clones, approximately 80% detected once. The receptor was derived from a human donor with non-small cell lung cancer who had a complete response to radiotherapy plus ipilimumab. The sample here was peripheral blood, taken from a patient treated with radiotherapy plus ipilimumab. V is TRBV28 and J is TRBJ2-5; 12 nucleotides agree with TRBD1. The CDR3 reads CASSPSGTGGEKTQYF. In DNA form, the CDR3 reads TGTGCCAGCAGCCCCTCCGGGACAGGGGGCGAAAAGACCCAGTACTTC.